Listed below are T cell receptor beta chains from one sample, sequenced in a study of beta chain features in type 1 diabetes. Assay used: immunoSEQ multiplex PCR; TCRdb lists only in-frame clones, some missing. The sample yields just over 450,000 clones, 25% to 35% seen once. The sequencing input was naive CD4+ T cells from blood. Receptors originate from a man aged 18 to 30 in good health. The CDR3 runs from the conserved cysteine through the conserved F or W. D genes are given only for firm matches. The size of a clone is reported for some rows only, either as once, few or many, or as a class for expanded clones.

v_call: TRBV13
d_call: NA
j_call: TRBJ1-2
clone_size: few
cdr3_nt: TGTGCCAGCAGCTTAGGCCCCAGCCGCAACTATGGCTACACCTTC
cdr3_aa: CASSLGPSRNYGYTF

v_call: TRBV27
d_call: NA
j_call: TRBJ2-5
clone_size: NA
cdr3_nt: TGTGCCAGCAGTTCTCGTCTTATGTACCAAGAGACCCAGTACTTC
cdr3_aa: CASSSRLMYQETQYF

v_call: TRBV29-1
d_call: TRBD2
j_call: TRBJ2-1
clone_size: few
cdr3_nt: TGCAGCGTTGAGCCTAGCGGGAGGGCTAGGAATGAGCAGTTCTTC
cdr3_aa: CSVEPSGRARNEQFF

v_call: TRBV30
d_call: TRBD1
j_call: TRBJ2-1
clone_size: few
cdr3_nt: TGTGCCTGGAGGGGGGACAGGTTTGGAAATGAGCAGTTCTTC
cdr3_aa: CAWRGDRFGNEQFF

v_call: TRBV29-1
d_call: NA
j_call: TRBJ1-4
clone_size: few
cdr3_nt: TGCAGCGGAGGAGGGGCAACTAATGAAAAACTGTTTTTT
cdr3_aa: CSGGGATNEKLFF

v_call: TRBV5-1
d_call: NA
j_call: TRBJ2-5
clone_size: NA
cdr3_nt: TGCGCCAGCAGCAAGGGGCTGGAGACCCAGTACTTC
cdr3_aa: CASSKGLETQYF

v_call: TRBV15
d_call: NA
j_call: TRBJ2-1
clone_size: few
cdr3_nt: TGTGCCACCAGCAGAGATCACCGGGCTGAGCAGTTCTTC
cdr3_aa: CATSRDHRAEQFF

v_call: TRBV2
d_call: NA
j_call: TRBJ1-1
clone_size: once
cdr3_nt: TGTGCCAGCAGTGAAGCGCAGAAAGCTTTCTTT
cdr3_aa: CASSEAQKAFF

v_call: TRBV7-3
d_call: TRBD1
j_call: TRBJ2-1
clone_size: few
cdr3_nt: TGTGCCAGCAGCCTCCGGGACAGGGCCCGGCAGTTCTTC
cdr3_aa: CASSLRDRARQFF

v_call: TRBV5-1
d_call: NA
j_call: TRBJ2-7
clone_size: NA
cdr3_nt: TGCGCCAGCAGCTCGATGAGGGACCGAACCTACGAGCAGTACTTC
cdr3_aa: CASSSMRDRTYEQYF

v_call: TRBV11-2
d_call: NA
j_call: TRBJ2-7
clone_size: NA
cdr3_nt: TGTGCCAGCAGCTTAGTCGATCACGAGCAGTACTTC
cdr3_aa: CASSLVDHEQYF

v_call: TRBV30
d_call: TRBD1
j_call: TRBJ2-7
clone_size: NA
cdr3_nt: TGTGCCTGGAGTGCCAGGACAGGGGACGAGCAGTACTTC
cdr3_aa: CAWSARTGDEQYF